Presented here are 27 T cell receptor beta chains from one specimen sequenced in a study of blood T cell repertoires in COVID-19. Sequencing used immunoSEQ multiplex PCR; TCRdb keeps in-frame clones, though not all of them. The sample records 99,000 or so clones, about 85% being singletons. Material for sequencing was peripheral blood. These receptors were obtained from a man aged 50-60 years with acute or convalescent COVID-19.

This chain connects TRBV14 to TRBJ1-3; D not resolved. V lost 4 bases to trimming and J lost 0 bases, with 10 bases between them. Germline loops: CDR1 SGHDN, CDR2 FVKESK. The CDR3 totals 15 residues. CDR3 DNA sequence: TGTGCCAGCAGCCGACTGCCCACCTCTGGAAACACCATATATTTT. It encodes CASSRLPTSGNTIYF.

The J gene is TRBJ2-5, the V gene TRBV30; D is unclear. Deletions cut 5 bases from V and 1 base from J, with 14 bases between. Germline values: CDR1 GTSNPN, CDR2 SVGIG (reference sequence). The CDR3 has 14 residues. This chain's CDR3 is CAWEPTATQETQYF. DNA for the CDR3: TGTGCCTGGGAGCCTACAGCAACCCAAGAGACCCAGTACTTC.

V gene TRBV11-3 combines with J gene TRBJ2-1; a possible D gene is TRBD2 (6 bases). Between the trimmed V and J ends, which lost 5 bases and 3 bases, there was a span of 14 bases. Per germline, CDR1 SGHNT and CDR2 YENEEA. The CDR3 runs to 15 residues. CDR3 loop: CASSLGLEYYNEQFF. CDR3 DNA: TGTGCCAGCAGCCTGGGACTCGAGTACTACAATGAGCAGTTCTTC. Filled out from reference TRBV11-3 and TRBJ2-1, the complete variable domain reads EAGVVQSPRYKIIEKKQPVAFWCNPISGHNTLYWYLQNLGQGPELLIRYENEEAVDDSQLPKDRFSAERLKGVDSTLKIQPAELGDSAVYLCASSLGLEYYNEQFFGPGTRLTVL.

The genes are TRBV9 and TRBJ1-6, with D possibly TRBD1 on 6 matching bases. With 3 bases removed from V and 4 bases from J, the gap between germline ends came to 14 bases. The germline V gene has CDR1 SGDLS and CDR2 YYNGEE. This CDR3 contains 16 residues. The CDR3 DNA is TGTGCCAGCAGCGCTTCAGGGGCCAATTATAATTCACCCCTCCACTTT. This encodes CASSASGANYNSPLHF.

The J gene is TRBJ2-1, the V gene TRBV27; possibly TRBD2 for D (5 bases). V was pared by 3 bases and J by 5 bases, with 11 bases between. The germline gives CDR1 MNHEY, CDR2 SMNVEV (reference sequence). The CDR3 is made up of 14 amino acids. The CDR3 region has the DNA TGTGCCAGCAGTTTTCCGGGCGGGCACAATGAGCAGTTCTTC. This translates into CASSFPGGHNEQFF.

The CDR3 is CASSLLAGGGANVLTF. CDR3 in DNA: TGTGCCAGCAGCTTGTTAGCGGGGGGCGGGGCCAACGTCCTGACTTTC. The chain employs TRBV7-9 and TRBJ2-6, with TRBD2 matching over 10 bases. With V trimmed by 3 bases and J by 4 bases, 3 bases remained unmatched. The CDR3 extends over 16 amino acids. Germline V gives CDR1 SEHNR, CDR2 FQNEAQ (reference sequence).

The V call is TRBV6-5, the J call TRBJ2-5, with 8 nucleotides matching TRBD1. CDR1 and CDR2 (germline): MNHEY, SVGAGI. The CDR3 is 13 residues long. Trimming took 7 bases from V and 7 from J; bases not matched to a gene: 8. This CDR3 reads CASTLRGLVTQYF. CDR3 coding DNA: TGTGCCAGCACCCTCAGGGGGCTAGTGACCCAGTACTTC.

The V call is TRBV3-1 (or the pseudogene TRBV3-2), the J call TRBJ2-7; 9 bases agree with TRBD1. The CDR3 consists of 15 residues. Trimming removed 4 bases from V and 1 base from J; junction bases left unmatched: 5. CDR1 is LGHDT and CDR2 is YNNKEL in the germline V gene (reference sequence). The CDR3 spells CASSRIGTGSYEQYF. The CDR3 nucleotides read TGTGCCAGCAGCCGTATCGGGACAGGGTCCTACGAGCAGTACTTC.

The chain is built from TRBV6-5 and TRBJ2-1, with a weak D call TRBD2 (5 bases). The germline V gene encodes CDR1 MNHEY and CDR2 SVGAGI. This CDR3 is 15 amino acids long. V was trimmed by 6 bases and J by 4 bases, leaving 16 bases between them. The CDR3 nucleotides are TGTGCCAGCAGGCTCCATATAAGCGGATACAATGAGCAGTTCTTC. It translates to CASRLHISGYNEQFF.

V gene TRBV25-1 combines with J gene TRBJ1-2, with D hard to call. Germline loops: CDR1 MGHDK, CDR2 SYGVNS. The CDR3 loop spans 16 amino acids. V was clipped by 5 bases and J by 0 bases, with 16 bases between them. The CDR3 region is CASSKRGRSSNYGYTF. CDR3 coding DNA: TGTGCCAGCAGTAAACGAGGGAGGTCCTCTAACTATGGCTACACCTTC.

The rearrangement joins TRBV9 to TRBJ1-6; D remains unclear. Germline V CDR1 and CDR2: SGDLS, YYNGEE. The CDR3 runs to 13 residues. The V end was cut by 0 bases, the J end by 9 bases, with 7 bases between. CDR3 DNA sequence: TGTGCCAGCAGCGTAGGACTCGGTTCACCCCTCCACTTT. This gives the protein CASSVGLGSPLHF.

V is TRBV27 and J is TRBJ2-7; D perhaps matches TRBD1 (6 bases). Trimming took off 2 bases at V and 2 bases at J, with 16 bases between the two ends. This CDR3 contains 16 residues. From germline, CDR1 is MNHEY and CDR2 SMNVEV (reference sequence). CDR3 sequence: CASSLGVPAGAYEQYF. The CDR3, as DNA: TGTGCCAGCAGTTTAGGGGTTCCTGCAGGGGCCTACGAGCAGTACTTC.

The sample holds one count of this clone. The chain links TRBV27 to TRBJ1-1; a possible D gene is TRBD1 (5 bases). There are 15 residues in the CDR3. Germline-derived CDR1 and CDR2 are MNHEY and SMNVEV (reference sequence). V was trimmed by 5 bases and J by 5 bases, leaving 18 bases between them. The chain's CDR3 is CASSPLLTGGTEAFF. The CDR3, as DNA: TGTGCCAGCAGTCCCCTTCTTACCGGGGGAACTGAAGCTTTCTTT.

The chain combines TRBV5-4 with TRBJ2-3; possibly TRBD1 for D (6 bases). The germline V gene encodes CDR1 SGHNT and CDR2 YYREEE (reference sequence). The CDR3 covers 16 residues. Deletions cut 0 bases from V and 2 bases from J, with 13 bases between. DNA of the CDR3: TGTGCCAGCAGCTTGGCCCTACAGGGAGTCACAGATACGCAGTATTTT. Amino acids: CASSLALQGVTDTQYF. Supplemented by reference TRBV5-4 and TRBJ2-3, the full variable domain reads ETGVTQSPTHLIKTRGQQVTLRCSSQSGHNTVSWYQQALGQGPQFIFQYYREEENGRGNFPPRFSGLQFPNYSSELNVNALELDDSALYLCASSLALQGVTDTQYFGPGTRLTVL.

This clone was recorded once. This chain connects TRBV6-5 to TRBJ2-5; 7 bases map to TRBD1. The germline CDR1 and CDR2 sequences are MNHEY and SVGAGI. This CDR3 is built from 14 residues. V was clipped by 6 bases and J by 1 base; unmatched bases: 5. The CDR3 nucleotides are TGTGCCAGCAGGATCCCAGGGGGCCAAGAGACCCAGTACTTC. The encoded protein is CASRIPGGQETQYF.

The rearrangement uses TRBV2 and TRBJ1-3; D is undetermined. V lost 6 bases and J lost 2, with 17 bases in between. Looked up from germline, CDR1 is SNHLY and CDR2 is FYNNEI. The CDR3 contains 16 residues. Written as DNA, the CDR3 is TGTGCCAGCAGCTTGGTTGAGGAGTTAGCTGGAAACACCATATATTTT. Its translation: CASSLVEELAGNTIYF.

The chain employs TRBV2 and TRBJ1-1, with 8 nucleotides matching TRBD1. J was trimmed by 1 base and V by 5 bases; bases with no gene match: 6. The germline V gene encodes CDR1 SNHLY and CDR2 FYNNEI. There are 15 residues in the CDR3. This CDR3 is CASSFWTGKNTEAFF. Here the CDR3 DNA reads TGTGCCAGCAGTTTCTGGACAGGGAAGAACACTGAAGCTTTCTTT.

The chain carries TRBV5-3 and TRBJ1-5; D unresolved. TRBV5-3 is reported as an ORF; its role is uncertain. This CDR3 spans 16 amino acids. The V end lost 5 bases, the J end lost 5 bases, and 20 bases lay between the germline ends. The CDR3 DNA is TGTGCCAGAAGTTCGGAGGGCGGGGAGACTCATCAGCCCCAGCATTTT. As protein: CARSSEGGETHQPQHF.

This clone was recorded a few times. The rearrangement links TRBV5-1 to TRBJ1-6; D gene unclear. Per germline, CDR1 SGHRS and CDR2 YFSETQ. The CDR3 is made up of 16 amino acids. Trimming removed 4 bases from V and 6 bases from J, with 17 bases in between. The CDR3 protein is CASSLEGGLVNSPLHF. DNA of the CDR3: TGCGCCAGCAGCCTGGAAGGAGGGCTTGTTAATTCACCCCTCCACTTT.

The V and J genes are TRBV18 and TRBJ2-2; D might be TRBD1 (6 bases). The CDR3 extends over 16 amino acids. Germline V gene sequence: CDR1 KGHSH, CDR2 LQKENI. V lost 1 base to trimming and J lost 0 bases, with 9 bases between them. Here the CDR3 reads CASSPLTGTNTGELFF. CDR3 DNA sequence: TGTGCCAGCTCACCACTTACAGGGACGAACACCGGGGAGCTGTTTTTT. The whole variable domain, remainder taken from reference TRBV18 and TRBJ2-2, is NAGVMQNPRHLVRRRGQEARLRCSPMKGHSHVYWYRQLPEEGLKFMVYLQKENIIDESGMPKERFSAEFPKEGPSILRIQQVVRGDSAAYFCASSPLTGTNTGELFFGEGSRLTVL.

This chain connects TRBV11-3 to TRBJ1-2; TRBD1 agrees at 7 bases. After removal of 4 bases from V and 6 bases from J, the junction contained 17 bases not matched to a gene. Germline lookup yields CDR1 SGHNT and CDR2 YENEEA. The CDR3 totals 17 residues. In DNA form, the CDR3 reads TGTGCCAGCAGCTCCCACCCTGGACAGGCAGTCTTGAATGGCTACACCTTC. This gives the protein CASSSHPGQAVLNGYTF.

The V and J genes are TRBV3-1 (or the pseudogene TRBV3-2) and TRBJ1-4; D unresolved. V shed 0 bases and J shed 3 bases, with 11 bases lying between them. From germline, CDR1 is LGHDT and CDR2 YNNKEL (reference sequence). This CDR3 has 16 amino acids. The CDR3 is CASSQELARPNEKLFF. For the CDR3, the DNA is TGTGCCAGCAGCCAAGAACTTGCCAGGCCTAATGAAAAACTGTTTTTT.

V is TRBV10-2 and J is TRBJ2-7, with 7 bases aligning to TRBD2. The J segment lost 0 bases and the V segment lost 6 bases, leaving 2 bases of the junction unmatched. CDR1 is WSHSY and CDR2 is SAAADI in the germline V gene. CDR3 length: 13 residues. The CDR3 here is CASSRDYSYEQYF. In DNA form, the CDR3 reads TGCGCCAGCAGCCGGGACTACTCCTACGAGCAGTACTTC.

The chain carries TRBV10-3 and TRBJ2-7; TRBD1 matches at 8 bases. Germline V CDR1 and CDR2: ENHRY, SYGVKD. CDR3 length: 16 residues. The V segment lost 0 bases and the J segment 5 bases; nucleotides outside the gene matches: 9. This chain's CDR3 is CAISESRQGAKHEQYF. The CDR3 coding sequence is TGTGCCATCAGTGAGTCAAGGCAGGGGGCGAAACACGAGCAGTACTTC.

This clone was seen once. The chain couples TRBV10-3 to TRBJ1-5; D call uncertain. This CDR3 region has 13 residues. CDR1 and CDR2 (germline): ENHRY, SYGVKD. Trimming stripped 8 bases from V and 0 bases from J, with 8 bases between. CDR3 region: CAIREVSNQPQHF. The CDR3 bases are TGTGCCATCCGAGAGGTTAGCAATCAGCCCCAGCATTTT.

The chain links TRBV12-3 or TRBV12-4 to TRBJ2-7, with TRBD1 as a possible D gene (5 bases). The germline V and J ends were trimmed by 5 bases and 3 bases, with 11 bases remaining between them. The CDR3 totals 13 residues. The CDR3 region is CASSQGYRYEQYF. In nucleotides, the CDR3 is TGTGCCAGCAGTCAGGGTTATCGCTACGAGCAGTACTTC.

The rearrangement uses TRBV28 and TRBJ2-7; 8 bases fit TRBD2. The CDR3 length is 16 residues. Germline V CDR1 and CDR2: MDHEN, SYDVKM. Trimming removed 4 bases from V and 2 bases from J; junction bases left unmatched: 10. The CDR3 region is CASSSGLVAGTYEQYF. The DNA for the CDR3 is TGTGCCAGCAGTTCCGGTTTGGTAGCGGGGACCTACGAGCAGTACTTC.